The 16 T cell receptor beta chains below all came from one sample that was sequenced in a study of identical twins. TCRdb ran MiXCR on the 5' RACE reads and lists one entry per CDR3 protein. The table records a few hundred thousand distinct CDR3 sequences, roughly an eighth of them present only once. The same specimen was also included in a second study, on yellow fever vaccine responses in identical twins.

Sequenced material: memory (CD45RO+) T cells sorted from blood. The receptor set was obtained from a woman aged 18-35 years in good health.

This clonotype was seen a few times. The gene calls are TRBV5-1 and TRBJ2-2; the D is unclear. CDR1 is SGHRS and CDR2 is YFSETQ in the germline V gene. V lost 4 bases to trimming and J lost 5 bases, with 9 bases between them. The CDR3 contains 13 residues. CDR3 DNA: TGCGCCAGCAGCCGCCGAAGGACCGGGGAGCTGTTTTTT. It translates to CASSRRRTGELFF. Looking up the rest from reference TRBV5-1 and TRBJ2-2 gives the full variable domain: KAGVTQTPRYLIKTRGQQVTLSCSPISGHRSVSWYQQTPGQGLQFLFEYFSETQRNKGNFPGRFSGRQFSNSRSEMNVSTLELGDSALYLCASSRRRTGELFFGEGSRLTVL.

This clonotype was seen a handful of times. The chain uses TRBV28 and TRBJ2-1; possible D gene TRBD2, 6 bases. CDR3 length: 14 residues. Trimming stripped 7 bases from V and 0 bases from J, with 10 bases between. Germline V lookup: CDR1 MDHEN, CDR2 SYDVKM. CDR3 in amino acids: CASKAGLSYNEQFF. The CDR3 bases are TGTGCCAGCAAAGCGGGTCTCTCCTACAATGAGCAGTTCTTC.

This clonotype has just a few counts. The chain carries TRBV5-1 and TRBJ2-7; D is unclear. This CDR3 spans 12 amino acids. Germline lookup yields CDR1 SGHRS and CDR2 YFSETQ. The germline V and J ends were trimmed by 8 bases and 3 bases, with 12 bases remaining between them. CDR3 amino acids: CASWEAHYEQYF. CDR3 DNA: TGCGCCAGTTGGGAAGCACACTACGAGCAGTACTTC.

This clonotype was detected a few times. The gene calls are TRBV15 and TRBJ2-7; D is unclear. V lost 0 bases, J lost 6 bases, and 9 bases lay in between. Germline V CDR1 and CDR2: LNHNV, YYDKDF (reference sequence). CDR3 length: 13 amino acids. The CDR3, as DNA: TGTGCCACCAGCAGAGATCGGGCAGGCGAGCAGTACTTC. The encoded protein is CATSRDRAGEQYF.

This clonotype was seen only a few times. The rearrangement links TRBV11-2 to TRBJ1-2; D might be TRBD1 (6 bases). The germline V and J ends were trimmed by 3 bases and 3 bases, with 8 bases remaining between them. This CDR3 is 13 amino acids long. From germline, CDR1 is SGHAT and CDR2 FQNNGV. As DNA, the CDR3 is TGTGCCAGCAGCTTCGCAGGGGACTATGGCTACACCTTC. Protein product: CASSFAGDYGYTF.

In this sample, this clonotype turned up many times. This chain joins TRBV4-3 and TRBJ2-6; weak D call: TRBD2 (5 bases). With 0 bases removed from V and 0 bases from J, the gap between germline ends came to 6 bases. Germline CDR1 LGHNA, CDR2 YSLEER. This CDR3 is 16 amino acids long. CDR3 sequence reads: CASSQDGSSGANVLTF. The CDR3 bases are TGCGCCAGCAGCCAAGATGGGAGCTCTGGGGCCAACGTCCTGACTTTC.

This clonotype was observed a few times. The chain uses TRBV5-5 and TRBJ2-6; no clear D. V was shortened by 0 bases and J by 0 bases, with 10 bases between the two germline ends. This CDR3 contains 17 residues. Germline CDR1 is SGHKS and CDR2 is YYEKEE (reference sequence). The chain's CDR3 is CASSLAGPLSGANVLTF. In nucleotides, the CDR3 is TGTGCCAGCAGCTTGGCAGGACCTCTCTCTGGGGCCAACGTCCTGACTTTC. Full variable domain (outside the CDR3, taken from reference TRBV5-5 and TRBJ2-6): DAGVTQSPTHLIKTRGQQVTLRCSPISGHKSVSWYQQVLGQGPQFIFQYYEKEERGRGNFPDRFSARQFPNYSSELNVNALLLGDSALYLCASSLAGPLSGANVLTFGAGSRLTVL.

Only a few counts were recorded for this clonotype. The V and J genes are TRBV24-1 and TRBJ2-3, with D maybe TRBD2 (6 bases). CDR3 length: 16 amino acids. With 0 bases removed from V and 8 bases from J, the gap between germline ends came to 17 bases. Germline V lookup: CDR1 KGHDR, CDR2 SFDVKD. The CDR3 DNA sequence: TGTGCCACCAGTGATTTGCCTGTCGGGGGTCTTGGTACGCAGTATTTT. It specifies CATSDLPVGGLGTQYF.

The chain carries TRBV5-6 and TRBJ1-1; the D is unclear. Trimming cost V 4 bases and J 3 bases, with 10 bases left between them. The germline V gene encodes CDR1 SGHDT and CDR2 YYEEEE. The CDR3 is 13 residues long. The CDR3 is CASSRRVYTEAFF. The CDR3 DNA reads TGTGCCAGCAGCCGTCGGGTTTACACTGAAGCTTTCTTT. Based on the CDR3 plus reference TRBV5-6 and TRBJ1-1, the full variable domain is DAGVTQSPTHLIKTRGQQVTLRCSPKSGHDTVSWYQQALGQGPQFIFQYYEEEERQRGNFPDRFSGHQFPNYSSELNVNALLLGDSALYLCASSRRVYTEAFFGQGTRLTVV.

This chain uses TRBV6-1 with TRBJ2-5; 9 bases align to TRBD1. CDR1 and CDR2 from the germline V gene are MNHNS and SASEGT. The CDR3 consists of 15 residues. V shed 9 bases and J 2 bases; nucleotides not matched to a gene: 10. The CDR3, as DNA: TGTGCCAGTGCCGTCGGGGACAGGGCTCAAGAGACCCAGTACTTC. It codes for CASAVGDRAQETQYF.

The rearrangement joins TRBV15 to TRBJ2-1, with a possible D match to TRBD2 (6 bases). Trimming took off 3 bases at V and 9 bases at J, with 21 bases between the two ends. CDR3 length: 16 residues. CDR1 and CDR2 from the germline V gene are LNHNV and YYDKDF (reference sequence). The CDR3 loop reads CATSSPSANWGGEQFF. CDR3 nucleotides: TGTGCCACCAGCAGCCCCTCCGCTAATTGGGGAGGTGAGCAGTTCTTC.

This clonotype was observed at least ten times. The J gene is TRBJ2-5, the V gene TRBV4-2; 11 bases are a match to TRBD2. CDR3 size: 18 residues. The trim removed 1 base at V and 0 bases at J, leaving 7 bases unmatched. Germline assignment: CDR1 LGHNA and CDR2 YNFKEQ. The CDR3 loop is CASSQGTSSGGYQETQYF. For the CDR3, the DNA is TGTGCCAGCAGCCAAGGGACGTCTAGCGGGGGGTACCAAGAGACCCAGTACTTC.

The chain couples TRBV7-2 to TRBJ2-7; TRBD1 is a possible D gene (7 bases). V was trimmed by 3 bases and J by 1 base, leaving 19 bases between them. There are 17 residues in the CDR3. Germline V gene lookup returns CDR1 SGHTA and CDR2 FQGNSA. The CDR3: CASSLPPQGRFSYEQYF. The CDR3 nucleotides read TGTGCCAGCAGCTTGCCCCCACAGGGGAGGTTTTCCTACGAGCAGTACTTC. The variable domain in full, completed from reference TRBV7-2 and TRBJ2-7, reads GAGVSQSPSNKVTEKGKDVELRCDPISGHTALYWYRQSLGQGLEFLIYFQGNSAPDKSGLPSDRFSAERTGGSVSTLTIQRTQQEDSAVYLCASSLPPQGRFSYEQYFGPGTRLTVT.

This clonotype appeared many times. The CDR3 loop reads CASKPLRAGTDTQYF. Written as DNA, the CDR3 is TGTGCCAGCAAACCCCTCCGGGCTGGCACAGATACGCAGTATTTT. The rearrangement joins TRBV6-2 or TRBV6-3 to TRBJ2-3; D unclear. Trimming removed 7 bases from V and 1 base from J, with 15 bases in between. Germline CDR1 reads MNHEY; CDR2 reads SVGEGT. This CDR3 is 15 amino acids long.

This sequence joins TRBV12-3 or TRBV12-4 and TRBJ2-3; a possible D gene is TRBD1 (5 bases). The CDR3 length is 15 residues. Trimming pared 5 bases from V and 3 bases from J, leaving 15 bases between. CDR3 loop: CASSRPPRGTDTQYF. CDR3 sequence (DNA): TGTGCCAGCAGTCGCCCCCCTAGGGGAACAGATACGCAGTATTTT.

This clonotype occurred many times. The chain recombines TRBV12-3 or TRBV12-4 with TRBJ1-6; D is possibly TRBD1 (5 bases). This CDR3 has 14 residues. The germline V and J ends were trimmed by 1 base and 12 bases, with 13 bases remaining between them. The chain's CDR3 is CASSLGQRSGPLHF. The CDR3 nucleotides are TGTGCCAGCAGTTTAGGACAGCGGTCGGGACCCCTCCACTTT.